The present TCR beta chain was sequenced within a study of CD8 T cells in Susac syndrome. General study results and limits: Only a relatively small number of individuals were included in the TCR sequencing and HLA analysis.

Random hexamers were used to reverse transcribe 0.5 to 1 ug of RNA. A multiplex approach, immunoSEQ multiplex PCR, amplified TCR beta CDR3 across 54 Vbeta and 13 Jbeta. TCRdb ran MiXCR on the immunoSEQ multiplex PCR reads and lists one entry per CDR3 protein. The sample records some 170,000 distinct CDR3 sequences, about 95% being singletons. The CDR3 contains 13 residues. The V end was cut by 1 base, the J end by 3 bases, with 7 bases between. Germline V gene sequence: CDR1 LNHNV, CDR2 YYDKDF (reference sequence). Sequencing targeted TCR beta in T cells from blood (CD8+ and CD4+). While serving as controls, healthy donors were matched for age and sex. Of note for this clonotype: Its antigen is not identified.

V is TRBV15 and J is TRBJ2-7, with D unresolved. The receptor was isolated from a human donor in good health. Source material: CD4+ T cells from PBMCs. In DNA form, the CDR3 reads TGTGCCACCAGCAGAGGACAAGTCTACGAGCAGTACTTC. It specifies CATSRGQVYEQYF.